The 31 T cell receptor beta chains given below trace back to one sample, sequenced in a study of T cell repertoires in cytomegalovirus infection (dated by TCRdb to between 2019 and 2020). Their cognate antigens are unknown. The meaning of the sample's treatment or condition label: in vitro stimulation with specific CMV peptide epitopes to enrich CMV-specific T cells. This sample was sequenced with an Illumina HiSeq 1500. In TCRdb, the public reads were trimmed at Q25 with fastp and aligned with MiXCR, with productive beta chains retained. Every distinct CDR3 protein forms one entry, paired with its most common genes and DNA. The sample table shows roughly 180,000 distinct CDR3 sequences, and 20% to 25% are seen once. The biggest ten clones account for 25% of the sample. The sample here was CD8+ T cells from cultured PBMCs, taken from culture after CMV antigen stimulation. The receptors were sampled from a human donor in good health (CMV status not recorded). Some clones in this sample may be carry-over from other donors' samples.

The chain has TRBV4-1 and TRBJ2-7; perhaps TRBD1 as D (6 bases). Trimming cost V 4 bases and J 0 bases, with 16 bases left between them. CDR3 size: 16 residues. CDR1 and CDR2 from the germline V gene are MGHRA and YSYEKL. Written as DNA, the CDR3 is TGCGCCAGCAGCCCCGTGGGGGCCTCTAGCTCCTACGAGCAGTACTTC. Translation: CASSPVGASSSYEQYF.

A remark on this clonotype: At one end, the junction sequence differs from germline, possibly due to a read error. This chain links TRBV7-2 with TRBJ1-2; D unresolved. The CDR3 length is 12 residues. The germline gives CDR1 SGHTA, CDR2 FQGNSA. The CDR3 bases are TGTGCCAGCAGCGCCACCGACTACGGCTACACCTTC. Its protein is CASSATDYGYTF.

This CDR3 is CASTLHRERGTEAFF. The CDR3 nucleotides are TGTGCCAGCACCTTACACAGGGAAAGGGGGACTGAAGCTTTCTTT. The V and J genes are TRBV6-2 or TRBV6-3 and TRBJ1-1, with D perhaps matching TRBD1 (6 bases). Between the trimmed V and J ends, which lost 7 bases and 5 bases, there was a span of 20 bases. This CDR3 region has 15 residues. Per the germline V gene, CDR1 is MNHEY and CDR2 is SVGEGT.

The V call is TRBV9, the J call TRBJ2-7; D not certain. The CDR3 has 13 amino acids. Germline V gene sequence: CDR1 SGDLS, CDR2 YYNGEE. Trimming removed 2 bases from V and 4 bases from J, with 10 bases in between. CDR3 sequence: CASSVDPLYEQYF. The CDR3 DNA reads TGTGCCAGCAGCGTGGACCCCCTTTACGAGCAGTACTTC.

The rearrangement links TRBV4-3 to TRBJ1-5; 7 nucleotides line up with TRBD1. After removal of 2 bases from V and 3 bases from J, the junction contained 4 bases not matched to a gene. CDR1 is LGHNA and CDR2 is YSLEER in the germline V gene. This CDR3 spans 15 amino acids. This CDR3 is CASSQQTGPNQPQHF. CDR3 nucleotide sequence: TGCGCCAGCAGCCAACAGACAGGGCCCAATCAGCCCCAGCATTTT.

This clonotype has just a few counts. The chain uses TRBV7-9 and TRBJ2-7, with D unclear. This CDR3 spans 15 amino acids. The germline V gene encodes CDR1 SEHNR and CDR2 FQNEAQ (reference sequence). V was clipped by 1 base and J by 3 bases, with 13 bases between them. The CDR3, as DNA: TGTGCCAGCAGCTTAGATAGGGATATTCGCTACGAGCAGTACTTC. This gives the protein CASSLDRDIRYEQYF. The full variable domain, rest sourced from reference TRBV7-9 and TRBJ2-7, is DTGVSQNPRHKITKRGQNVTFRCDPISEHNRLYWYRQTLGQGPEFLTYFQNEAQLEKSRLLSDRFSAERPKGSFSTLEIQRTEQGDSAMYLCASSLDRDIRYEQYFGPGTRLTVT.

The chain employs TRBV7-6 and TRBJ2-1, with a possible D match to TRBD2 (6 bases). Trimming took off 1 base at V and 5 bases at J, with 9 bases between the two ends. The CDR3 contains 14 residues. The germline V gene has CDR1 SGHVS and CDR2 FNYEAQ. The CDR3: CASSLERGNNEQFF. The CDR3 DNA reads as TGTGCCAGCAGCTTAGAACGGGGGAACAATGAGCAGTTCTTC.

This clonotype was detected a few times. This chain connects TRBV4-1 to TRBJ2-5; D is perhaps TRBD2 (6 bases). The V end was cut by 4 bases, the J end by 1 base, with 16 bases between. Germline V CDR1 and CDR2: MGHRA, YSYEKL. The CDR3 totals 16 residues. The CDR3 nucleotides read TGCGCCAGCAGCCGTCCTAGCGTGATGACCCAAGAGACCCAGTACTTC. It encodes CASSRPSVMTQETQYF.

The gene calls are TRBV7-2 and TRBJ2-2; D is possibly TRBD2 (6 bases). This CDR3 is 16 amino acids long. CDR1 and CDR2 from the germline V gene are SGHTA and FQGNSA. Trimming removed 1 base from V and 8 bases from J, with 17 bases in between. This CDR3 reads CASSLGLAPDVGELFF. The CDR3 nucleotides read TGTGCCAGCAGCTTAGGGCTAGCGCCGGACGTTGGGGAGCTGTTTTTT.

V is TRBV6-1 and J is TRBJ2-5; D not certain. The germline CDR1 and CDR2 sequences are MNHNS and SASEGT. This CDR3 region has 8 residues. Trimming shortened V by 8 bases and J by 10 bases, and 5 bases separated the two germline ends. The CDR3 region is CASSLQYF. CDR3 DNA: TGTGCCAGCTCCCTCCAGTACTTC.

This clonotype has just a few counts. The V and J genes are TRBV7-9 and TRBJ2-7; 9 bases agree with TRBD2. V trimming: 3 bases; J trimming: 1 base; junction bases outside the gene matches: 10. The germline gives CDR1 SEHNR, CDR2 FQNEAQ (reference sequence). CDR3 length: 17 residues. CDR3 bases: TGTGCCAGCAGCTTTAGCCCTCGCCTAGCGGGATCCTACGAGCAGTACTTC. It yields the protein CASSFSPRLAGSYEQYF.

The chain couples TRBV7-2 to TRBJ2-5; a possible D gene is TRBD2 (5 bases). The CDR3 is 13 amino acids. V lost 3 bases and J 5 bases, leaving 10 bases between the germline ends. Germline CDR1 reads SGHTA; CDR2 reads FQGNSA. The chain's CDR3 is CASSFGLRETQYF. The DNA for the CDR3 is TGTGCCAGCAGCTTCGGACTCCGGGAGACCCAGTACTTC.

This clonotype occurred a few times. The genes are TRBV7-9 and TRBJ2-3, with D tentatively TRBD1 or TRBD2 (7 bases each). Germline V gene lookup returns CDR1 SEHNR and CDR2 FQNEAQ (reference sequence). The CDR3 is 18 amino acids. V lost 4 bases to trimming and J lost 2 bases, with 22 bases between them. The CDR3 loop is CASSSFPLRGGNTDTQYF. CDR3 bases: TGTGCCAGCAGCTCCTTTCCCCTCAGGGGGGGAAACACAGATACGCAGTATTTT.

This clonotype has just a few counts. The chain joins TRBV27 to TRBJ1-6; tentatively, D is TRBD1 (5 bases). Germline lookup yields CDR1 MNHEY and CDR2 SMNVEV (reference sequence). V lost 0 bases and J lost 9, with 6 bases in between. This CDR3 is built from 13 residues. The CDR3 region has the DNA TGTGCCAGCAGTTTATCGAGGGGTTCACCCCTCCACTTT. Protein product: CASSLSRGSPLHF.

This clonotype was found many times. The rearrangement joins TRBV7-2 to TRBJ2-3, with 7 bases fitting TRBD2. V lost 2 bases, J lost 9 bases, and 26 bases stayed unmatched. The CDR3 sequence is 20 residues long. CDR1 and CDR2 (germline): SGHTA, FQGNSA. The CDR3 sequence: CASSLRQLLVGGWLYGTQYF. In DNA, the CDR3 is TGTGCCAGCAGCTTAAGACAGCTTCTTGTGGGGGGGTGGCTGTACGGAACGCAGTATTTT.

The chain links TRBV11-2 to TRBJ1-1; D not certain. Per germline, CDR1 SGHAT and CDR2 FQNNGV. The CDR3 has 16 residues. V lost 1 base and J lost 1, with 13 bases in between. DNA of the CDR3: TGTGCCAGCAGCTTAGGGCGGCCAGGACCGAACACTGAAGCTTTCTTT. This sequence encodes CASSLGRPGPNTEAFF.

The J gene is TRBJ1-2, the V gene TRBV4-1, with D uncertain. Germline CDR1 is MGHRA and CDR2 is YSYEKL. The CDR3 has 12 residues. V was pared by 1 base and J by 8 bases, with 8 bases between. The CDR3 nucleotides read TGCGCCAGCAGCCAAGGGACGGAAGGCTACACCTTC. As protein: CASSQGTEGYTF.

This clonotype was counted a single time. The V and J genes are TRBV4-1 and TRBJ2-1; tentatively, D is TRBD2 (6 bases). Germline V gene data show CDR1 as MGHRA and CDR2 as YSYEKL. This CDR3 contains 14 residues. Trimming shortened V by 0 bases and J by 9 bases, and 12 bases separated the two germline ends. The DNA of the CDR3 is TGCGCCAGCAGCCAAGATAGCGGCGGGACTGAGCAGTTCTTC. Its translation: CASSQDSGGTEQFF.

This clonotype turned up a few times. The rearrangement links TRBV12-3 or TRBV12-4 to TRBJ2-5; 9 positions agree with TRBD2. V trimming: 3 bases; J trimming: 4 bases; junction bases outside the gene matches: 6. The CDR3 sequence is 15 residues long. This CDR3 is CASSLRAGGGETQYF. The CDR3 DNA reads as TGTGCCAGCAGTTTGAGGGCGGGGGGGGGAGAGACCCAGTACTTC.

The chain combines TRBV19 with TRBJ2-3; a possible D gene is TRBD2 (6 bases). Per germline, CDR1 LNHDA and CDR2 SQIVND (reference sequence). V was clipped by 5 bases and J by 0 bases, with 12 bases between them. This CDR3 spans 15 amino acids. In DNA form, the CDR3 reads TGTGCCAGTAGTCCTCCGGGACTGAGCACAGATACGCAGTATTTT. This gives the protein CASSPPGLSTDTQYF.

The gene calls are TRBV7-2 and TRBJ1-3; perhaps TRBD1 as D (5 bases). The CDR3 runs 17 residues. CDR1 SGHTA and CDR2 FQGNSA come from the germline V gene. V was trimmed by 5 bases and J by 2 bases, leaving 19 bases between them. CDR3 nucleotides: TGTGCCAGCAGCACAGGATACCCGACAGCAACTGGAAACACCATATATTTT. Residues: CASSTGYPTATGNTIYF.

The CDR3 region is CASSDSGTGELFF. DNA for the CDR3: TGTGCCAGCAGTGACTCGGGCACCGGGGAGCTGTTTTTT. The chain has TRBV6-4 and TRBJ2-2; no reliable D call. The CDR3 covers 13 residues. Germline-derived CDR1 and CDR2 are MRHNA and SNTAGT. V shed 0 bases and J shed 4 bases, with 3 bases lying between them.

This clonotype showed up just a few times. CDR3 residues: CASSTTGGRDNSPLHF. In DNA, the CDR3 is TGTGCCAGCAGCACAACAGGGGGCCGTGATAATTCACCCCTCCACTTT. The V call is TRBV12-3 or TRBV12-4, the J call TRBJ1-6; 9 bases line up with TRBD1. Losses at the gene ends were 6 bases for V and 5 bases for J; bases not matched to a gene: 8. CDR3 length: 16 amino acids.

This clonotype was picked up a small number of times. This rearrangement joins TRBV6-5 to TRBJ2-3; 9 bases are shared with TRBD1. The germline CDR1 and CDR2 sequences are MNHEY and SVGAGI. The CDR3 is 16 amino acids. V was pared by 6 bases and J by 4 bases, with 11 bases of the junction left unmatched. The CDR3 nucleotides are TGTGCCAGCAGCCCCACTCGACAGGGGGAGGCAGATACGCAGTATTTT. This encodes CASSPTRQGEADTQYF.

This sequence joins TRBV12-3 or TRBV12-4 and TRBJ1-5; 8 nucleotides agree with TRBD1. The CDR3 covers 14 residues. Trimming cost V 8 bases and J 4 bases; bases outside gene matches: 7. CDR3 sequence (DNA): TGTGCCAGCCGGATGACAGGGGAGAATCAGCCCCAGCATTTT. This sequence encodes CASRMTGENQPQHF.

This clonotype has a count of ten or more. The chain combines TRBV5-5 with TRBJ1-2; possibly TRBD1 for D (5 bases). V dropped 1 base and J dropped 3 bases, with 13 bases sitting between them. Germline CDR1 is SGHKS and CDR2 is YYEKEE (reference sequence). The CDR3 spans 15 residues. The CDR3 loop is CASSLRGRDHYGYTF. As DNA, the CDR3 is TGTGCCAGCAGCTTGCGCGGCAGGGATCACTATGGCTACACCTTC.

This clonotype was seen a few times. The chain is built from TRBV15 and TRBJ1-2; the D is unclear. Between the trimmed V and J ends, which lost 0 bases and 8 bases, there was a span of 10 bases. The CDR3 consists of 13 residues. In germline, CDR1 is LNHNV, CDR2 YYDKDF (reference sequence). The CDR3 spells CATSRDQRRGYTF. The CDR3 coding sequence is TGTGCCACCAGCAGAGATCAGAGAAGGGGCTACACCTTC. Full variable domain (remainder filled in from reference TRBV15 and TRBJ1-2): DAMVIQNPRYQVTQFGKPVTLSCSQTLNHNVMYWYQQKSSQAPKLLFHYYDKDFNNEADTPDNFQSRRPNTSFCFLDIRSPGLGDTAMYLCATSRDQRRGYTFGSGTRLTVV.

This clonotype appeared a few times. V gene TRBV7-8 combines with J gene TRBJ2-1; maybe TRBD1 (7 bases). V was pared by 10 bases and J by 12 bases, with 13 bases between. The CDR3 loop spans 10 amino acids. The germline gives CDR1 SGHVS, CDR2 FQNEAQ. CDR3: CATRGVGQFF. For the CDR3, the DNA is TGTGCCACCAGGGGGGTGGGGCAGTTCTTC.

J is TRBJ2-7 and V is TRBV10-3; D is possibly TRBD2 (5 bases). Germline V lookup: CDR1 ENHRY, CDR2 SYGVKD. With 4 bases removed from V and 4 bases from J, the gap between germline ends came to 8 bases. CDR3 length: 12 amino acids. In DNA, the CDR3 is TGTGCCATCAGTGCTGAGGGATACGAGCAGTACTTC. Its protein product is CAISAEGYEQYF.

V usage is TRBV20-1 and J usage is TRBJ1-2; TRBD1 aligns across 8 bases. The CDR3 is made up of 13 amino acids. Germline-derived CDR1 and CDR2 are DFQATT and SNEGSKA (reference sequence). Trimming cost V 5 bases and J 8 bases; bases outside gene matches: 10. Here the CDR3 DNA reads TGCAGTGCTCTCGACAGGGGCGGTCGGGGCTACACCTTC. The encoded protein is CSALDRGGRGYTF.

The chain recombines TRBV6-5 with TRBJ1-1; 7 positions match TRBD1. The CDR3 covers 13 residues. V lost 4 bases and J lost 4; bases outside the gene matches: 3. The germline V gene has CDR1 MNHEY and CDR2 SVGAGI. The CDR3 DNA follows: TGTGCCAGCAGTTTGACAGGGATCACTGAAGCTTTCTTT. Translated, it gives CASSLTGITEAFF.